Presented here are 19 T cell receptor beta chains from one specimen sequenced in a study of CD8+ T cells in alopecia areata. The treatment was: oral pan-JAK inhibitor, 5-10 mg twice daily. It was cDNA, reverse transcribed from extracted RNA, that served as the sequencing template. The method was immunoSEQ multiplex PCR; TCRdb's version includes in-frame clones alone and lacks a portion of them. The table records around 300,000 clones, roughly 63% of them present only once. Sequencing was performed on CD4+ T cells sorted from blood, taken around week 54, from a patient treated with tofacitinib. Receptors originate from a human donor with alopecia areata.

This chain uses TRBV4-3 with TRBJ1-1; D ambiguous. Germline lookup yields CDR1 LGHNA and CDR2 YSLEER. The CDR3 extends over 14 amino acids. V lost 0 bases to trimming and J lost 2 bases, with 7 bases between them. The CDR3 DNA sequence: TGCGCCAGCAGCCAAGATTTAGCAAACACTGAAGCTTTCTTT. This encodes CASSQDLANTEAFF.

The rearrangement joins TRBV29-1 to TRBJ1-1; 12 bases map to TRBD1. Germline CDR1 is SQVTM and CDR2 is ANQGSEA. CDR3 size: 15 residues. The V and J ends lost 6 bases and 1 base, in that order; junction bases with no gene match: 6. CDR3 coding DNA: TGCAGCGTCTGGGACAGGGGGCTACGGAACACTGAAGCTTTCTTT. This sequence encodes CSVWDRGLRNTEAFF.

The CDR3: CASSSLGLAGGLQETQYF. The CDR3 coding sequence is TGCGCCAGCAGCTCCCTAGGACTAGCGGGGGGACTCCAAGAGACCCAGTACTTC. The genes are TRBV5-1 and TRBJ2-5; TRBD2 matches 14 bases. Germline V CDR1 and CDR2: SGHRS, YFSETQ. Germline trimming cut 3 bases from V and 1 base from J; bases unmatched to any gene: 8. The CDR3 runs 18 residues.

The chain carries TRBV25-1 and TRBJ1-2; perhaps TRBD1 as D (5 bases). Per germline, CDR1 MGHDK and CDR2 SYGVNS. The CDR3 consists of 15 residues. V was trimmed by 1 base and J by 5 bases, leaving 14 bases between them. As DNA, the CDR3 is TGTGCCAGCAGTGAATTTGGGGCAAGACAGTATGGCTACACCTTC. Its translation: CASSEFGARQYGYTF.

This clone was observed a few times. The V call is TRBV5-1, the J call TRBJ2-3, with unresolved D. This CDR3 region has 13 residues. Germline lookup yields CDR1 SGHRS and CDR2 YFSETQ. Trimming took off 0 bases at V and 2 bases at J, with 4 bases between the two ends. CDR3 protein: CASSLDITDTQYF. The CDR3 DNA sequence: TGCGCCAGCAGCTTGGACATCACAGATACGCAGTATTTT.

This clone showed up just a few times. CDR3 in amino acids: CASSSPDGTDTQYF. For the CDR3, the DNA is TGCGCCAGCAGCTCTCCGGACGGCACAGATACGCAGTATTTT. The chain links TRBV5-1 to TRBJ2-3; D uncertain. Germline V gene data show CDR1 as SGHRS and CDR2 as YFSETQ. With 3 bases removed from V and 1 base from J, the gap between germline ends came to 9 bases. This CDR3 is 14 amino acids long.

The V and J genes are TRBV14 and TRBJ1-2; the match to TRBD1 covers 10 bases. Trimming took 2 bases from V and 2 from J; bases not matched to a gene: 2. Germline CDR1 is SGHDN and CDR2 is FVKESK. This CDR3 comprises 15 residues. CDR3 nucleotides: TGTGCCAGCAGCCAATTGGGACAGGGGAACTATGGCTACACCTTC. Translation: CASSQLGQGNYGYTF.

This chain joins TRBV5-5 and TRBJ2-5; no firm D call. There are 13 residues in the CDR3. The ends were cut back, 0 bases at V and 4 bases at J, with 7 bases in the middle. Per the germline V gene, CDR1 is SGHKS and CDR2 is YYEKEE (reference sequence). CDR3 bases: TGTGCCAGCAGCTTGGGGGTTTCAGAGACCCAGTACTTC. It codes for CASSLGVSETQYF.

This sequence joins TRBV11-2 and TRBJ1-1; possible D gene TRBD1, 6 bases. This CDR3 comprises 15 residues. Trimming removed 5 bases from V and 10 bases from J, with 23 bases in between. The germline CDR1 and CDR2 sequences are SGHAT and FQNNGV. In nucleotides, the CDR3 is TGTGCCAGCAGCCCGCAGGGGCGCTTCGGGTTTGGAGCTTTCTTT. Residues: CASSPQGRFGFGAFF.

The CDR3 here is CASSFQTSHEQFF. The CDR3 nucleotides are TGTGCCAGCAGCTTTCAGACTAGTCATGAGCAGTTCTTC. The genes are TRBV5-6 and TRBJ2-1; D is perhaps TRBD2 (6 bases). Germline CDR1 and CDR2: SGHDT and YYEEEE. Trimming stripped 2 bases from V and 8 bases from J, with 11 bases between. The CDR3 extends over 13 amino acids.

The chain recombines TRBV5-6 with TRBJ1-4; 7 bases agree with TRBD1. The V and J ends lost 4 bases and 4 bases, in that order; junction bases with no gene match: 7. Looked up from germline, CDR1 is SGHDT and CDR2 is YYEEEE. The CDR3 has 15 amino acids. DNA for the CDR3: TGTGCCAGCAGCAAGGGGACAGTGATTAATGAAAAACTGTTTTTT. Its protein is CASSKGTVINEKLFF.

The gene calls are TRBV29-1 and TRBJ2-3; TRBD1 agrees at 8 bases. Germline CDR1 SQVTM, CDR2 ANQGSEA. The junction had 8 bases not matched to a gene; V was cut back by 6 bases and J by 0 bases. This CDR3 comprises 15 residues. The chain's CDR3 is CSVGDRGFSTDTQYF. The DNA for the CDR3 is TGCAGCGTAGGTGACAGGGGCTTTAGCACAGATACGCAGTATTTT.

The chain combines TRBV7-9 with TRBJ2-5, with D perhaps TRBD1 or TRBD2 (5 bases each). The V end lost 6 bases, the J end lost 2 bases, and 10 bases lay between the germline ends. Per the germline V gene, CDR1 is SEHNR and CDR2 is FQNEAQ (reference sequence). This CDR3 has 13 residues. CDR3 sequence reads: CASRPGTQETQYF. The CDR3 DNA follows: TGTGCCAGCAGGCCGGGGACGCAAGAGACCCAGTACTTC.

This clone appeared a few times. The CDR3 spells CASSQTATSSGANVLTF. The CDR3, as DNA: TGCGCCAGCAGCCAAACAGCCACCAGCTCTGGGGCCAACGTCCTGACTTTC. The chain employs TRBV4-3 and TRBJ2-6; D is unresolved. The CDR3 extends over 17 amino acids. The germline V gene has CDR1 LGHNA and CDR2 YSLEER. Trimming shortened V by 2 bases and J by 0 bases, and 11 bases separated the two germline ends.

This clone was counted between two and nine times. The chain couples TRBV29-1 to TRBJ1-1; 7 bases agree with TRBD1. There are 13 residues in the CDR3. Per the germline V gene, CDR1 is SQVTM and CDR2 is ANQGSEA. V trimming: 6 bases; J trimming: 4 bases; junction bases outside the gene matches: 8. CDR3 loop: CSVATGQTTEAFF. DNA of the CDR3: TGCAGCGTAGCTACGGGACAGACCACTGAAGCTTTCTTT.

DNA of the CDR3: TGTGCCTGGAGTGTTAGACTCACCGACGGTGGCTACACCTTC. It encodes CAWSVRLTDGGYTF. This rearrangement joins TRBV30 to TRBJ1-2; no reliable D call. Germline V gene sequence: CDR1 GTSNPN, CDR2 SVGIG (reference sequence). The V and J ends lost 0 bases and 7 bases respectively, with 15 bases between them. The CDR3 is made up of 14 amino acids.

The chain combines TRBV4-1 with TRBJ2-7; 10 positions match TRBD1. Germline V lookup: CDR1 MGHRA, CDR2 YSYEKL. The trim removed 3 bases at V and 5 bases at J, leaving 13 bases unmatched. This CDR3 is 17 amino acids long. Written as DNA, the CDR3 is TGCGCCAGCAGCCACCTGGGTAAAGGACAGGGGGACCACGAGCAGTACTTC. Translating gives CASSHLGKGQGDHEQYF.

The chain recombines TRBV29-1 with TRBJ2-1, with a possible D match to TRBD1 (6 bases). V was shortened by 3 bases and J by 5 bases, with 14 bases between the two germline ends. Germline CDR1 SQVTM, CDR2 ANQGSEA. This CDR3 is built from 14 residues. The CDR3, as DNA: TGCAGCGTTGAGTACCGGGACATCAACAATGAGCAGTTCTTC. Amino acids: CSVEYRDINNEQFF.

J is TRBJ1-2 and V is TRBV30; 7 bases are a match to TRBD1. Germline-derived CDR1 and CDR2 are GTSNPN and SVGIG (reference sequence). The V segment lost 7 bases and the J segment 0 bases; nucleotides outside the gene matches: 5. The CDR3 is made up of 13 amino acids. This CDR3 reads CALGTAPNYGYTF. CDR3 nucleotide sequence: TGTGCCTTGGGGACAGCGCCTAACTATGGCTACACCTTC. The whole variable domain, remainder taken from reference TRBV30 and TRBJ1-2, is SQTIHQWPATLVQPVGSPLSLECTVEGTSNPNLYWYRQAAGRGLQLLFYSVGIGQISSEVPQNLSASRPQDRQFILSSKKLLLSDSGFYLCALGTAPNYGYTFGSGTRLTVV.